This is a list of T cell receptor beta chains from one sample in a study of beta chain features in type 1 diabetes. The repertoire was sequenced with immunoSEQ multiplex PCR; TCRdb's copy has only in-frame clones and lacks some. The sample gives almost 350,000 clones, less than 9.5% of which show up once; 0.44% is in the top ten. Sequencing was done on a sample of central memory CD4+ T cells from blood. The receptors shown here come from a young woman in good health. Each CDR3 is given with its conserved first and last residue. The order of the fields is V gene, clone size, D gene, J gene, CDR3 DNA, CDR3 protein. The D gene is left open where the match is weak. Clone size is stated in some rows and not others, as once, few, many or a class when expanded.

v_gene: TRBV9
abundance: few
d_gene: NA
j_gene: TRBJ2-1
CDR3nt: TGTGCCAGCAGCGTAGGCGGGAACTCCTACAATGAGCAGTTCTTC
CDR3aa: CASSVGGNSYNEQFF

v_gene: TRBV25-1
abundance: NA
d_gene: NA
j_gene: TRBJ1-1
CDR3nt: TGTGCCAGCAGCTTCGGCTTGAACACTGAAGCTTTCTTT
CDR3aa: CASSFGLNTEAFF

v_gene: TRBV7-8
abundance: few
d_gene: NA
j_gene: TRBJ1-1
CDR3nt: TGTGCCAGCAGCTTAGGATCAGGAACCGTAACCACTGAAGCTTTCTTT
CDR3aa: CASSLGSGTVTTEAFF

v_gene: TRBV7-2
abundance: many
d_gene: NA
j_gene: TRBJ2-6
CDR3nt: TGTGCCAGCAGCTTACGCGGAATCTCTGGGGCCAACGTCCTGACTTTC
CDR3aa: CASSLRGISGANVLTF

v_gene: TRBV27
abundance: few
d_gene: NA
j_gene: TRBJ2-5
CDR3nt: TGTGCCAGCAGTTCCTCCCGGGCAGGGAGGATTTCACGGAGGAACTTC
CDR3aa: CASSSSRAGRISRRNF

v_gene: TRBV11-2
abundance: NA
d_gene: NA
j_gene: TRBJ2-7
CDR3nt: TGTGCCAGCAGCTTATCCCAAGCCTCCCACGAGCAGTACTTC
CDR3aa: CASSLSQASHEQYF

v_gene: TRBV5-4
abundance: few
d_gene: NA
j_gene: TRBJ2-5
CDR3nt: TGTGCCAGCAGCTTGGGAGCTGCCGAGACCCAGTACTTC
CDR3aa: CASSLGAAETQYF

v_gene: TRBV5-1
abundance: few
d_gene: NA
j_gene: TRBJ2-7
CDR3nt: TGCGCCAGCAGCTTCCTAGGGGAGCAGTACTTC
CDR3aa: CASSFLGEQYF

v_gene: TRBV5-6
abundance: NA
d_gene: NA
j_gene: TRBJ1-1
CDR3nt: TGTGCCAGCAGCTCGAAGGTTTCGGTAACTGAAGCTTTCTTT
CDR3aa: CASSSKVSVTEAFF

v_gene: TRBV6-1
abundance: few
d_gene: NA
j_gene: TRBJ1-2
CDR3nt: TGTGCCAGCAGTGAATTACTTACAGGACACTATGGCTACACCTTC
CDR3aa: CASSELLTGHYGYTF

v_gene: TRBV7-3
abundance: few
d_gene: NA
j_gene: TRBJ1-1
CDR3nt: TGTGCCAGCAGCTTAGGGGGTAGGGACACTGAAGCTTTCTTT
CDR3aa: CASSLGGRDTEAFF

v_gene: TRBV28
abundance: many
d_gene: NA
j_gene: TRBJ2-7
CDR3nt: TGTGCCAGCAGCAGACTACAGTCCTCGGCCTACGAGCAGTACTTC
CDR3aa: CASSRLQSSAYEQYF

v_gene: TRBV7-8
abundance: many
d_gene: NA
j_gene: TRBJ1-1
CDR3nt: TGTGCCAGCAGCCCGAACAGACAGAAGGGAGCTTTCTTT
CDR3aa: CASSPNRQKGAFF

v_gene: TRBV7-2
abundance: NA
d_gene: NA
j_gene: TRBJ2-2
CDR3nt: TGTGCCAGCAGCGCCACTAGAATCGCCGGGGAGCTGTTTTTT
CDR3aa: CASSATRIAGELFF

v_gene: TRBV29-1
abundance: few
d_gene: NA
j_gene: TRBJ1-2
CDR3nt: TGCAGCGTTTCGGGACGCGCTAACTATGGCTACACCTTC
CDR3aa: CSVSGRANYGYTF

v_gene: TRBV2
abundance: few
d_gene: NA
j_gene: TRBJ2-7
CDR3nt: TGTGCCAGCAGTGAAGCGCCGGGAGTAGGGCAGTACTTC
CDR3aa: CASSEAPGVGQYF

v_gene: TRBV4-1
abundance: NA
d_gene: NA
j_gene: TRBJ2-5
CDR3nt: TGCGCCAGCAGCCGCACAGGGAGTAACCAAGAGACCCAGTACTTC
CDR3aa: CASSRTGSNQETQYF

v_gene: TRBV28
abundance: NA
d_gene: NA
j_gene: TRBJ1-3
CDR3nt: TGTGCCAGCAGTTTATACGCCACAGCGGGCGGAAACACCATATATTTT
CDR3aa: CASSLYATAGGNTIYF

v_gene: TRBV5-4
abundance: NA
d_gene: TRBD2
j_gene: TRBJ2-5
CDR3nt: TGTGCCAGCAGCCCGGAGTGGGAGGGAGAGACCCAGTACTTC
CDR3aa: CASSPEWEGETQYF

v_gene: TRBV7-3
abundance: NA
d_gene: NA
j_gene: TRBJ2-3
CDR3nt: TGTGCCAGCAGCCGTACAGGGTTCACAGATACGCAGTATTTT
CDR3aa: CASSRTGFTDTQYF

v_gene: TRBV15
abundance: many
d_gene: NA
j_gene: TRBJ1-5
CDR3nt: TGTGCCACCAGCAGAGCTCAGGGCAATCAGCCCCAGCATTTT
CDR3aa: CATSRAQGNQPQHF

v_gene: TRBV18
abundance: few
d_gene: NA
j_gene: TRBJ2-7
CDR3nt: TGTGCCAGCTCACCTTTGGTGGGGGGCCCCTACGAGCAGTACTTC
CDR3aa: CASSPLVGGPYEQYF

v_gene: TRBV4-2
abundance: NA
d_gene: TRBD2
j_gene: TRBJ2-1
CDR3nt: TGTGCCAGCAGCCAAGAGCCTAGCGGGAGGTACAATGAGCAGTTCTTC
CDR3aa: CASSQEPSGRYNEQFF

v_gene: TRBV19
abundance: few
d_gene: TRBD1
j_gene: TRBJ2-4
CDR3nt: TGTGCCAGTAGTTCCGGGACAGGGAGAATGAACATTCAGTACTTC
CDR3aa: CASSSGTGRMNIQYF

v_gene: TRBV7-2
abundance: NA
d_gene: NA
j_gene: TRBJ2-5
CDR3nt: TGTGCCAGCAGCTTAGGGGGGCGGGCCCAAGAGACCCAGTACTTC
CDR3aa: CASSLGGRAQETQYF

v_gene: TRBV9
abundance: few
d_gene: TRBD2
j_gene: TRBJ2-2
CDR3nt: TGTGCCAGCAGTCGCACTAGCGGGAGCCACGGGGAGCTGTTTTTT
CDR3aa: CASSRTSGSHGELFF

v_gene: TRBV10-3
abundance: NA
d_gene: NA
j_gene: TRBJ2-1
CDR3nt: TGTGCCATCAGTGAGTCGATTAGCAGGGGCTCCTACAATGAGCAGTTCTTC
CDR3aa: CAISESISRGSYNEQFF

v_gene: TRBV6-5
abundance: NA
d_gene: NA
j_gene: TRBJ2-4
CDR3nt: TGTGCCAGCAGTTACTCGATCTCCTCTCTTCGGAACATTCAGTACTTC
CDR3aa: CASSYSISSLRNIQYF

v_gene: TRBV13
abundance: few
d_gene: TRBD2
j_gene: TRBJ2-1
CDR3nt: TGTGCCAGCACCTTCCGGGGAGGGCCCTCCTACAATGAGCAGTTCTTC
CDR3aa: CASTFRGGPSYNEQFF

v_gene: TRBV2
abundance: NA
d_gene: NA
j_gene: TRBJ2-3
CDR3nt: TGTGCCAGCATCCGGTATAGCACAGATACGCAGTATTTT
CDR3aa: CASIRYSTDTQYF

v_gene: TRBV4-2
abundance: NA
d_gene: TRBD1
j_gene: TRBJ2-3
CDR3nt: TGTGCCAGCAACCAGGACAGGGCAGATACGCAGTATTTT
CDR3aa: CASNQDRADTQYF

v_gene: TRBV7-9
abundance: NA
d_gene: NA
j_gene: TRBJ2-3
CDR3nt: TGTGCCAGCAGTAGGGACAACACAGATACGCAGTATTTT
CDR3aa: CASSRDNTDTQYF

v_gene: TRBV18
abundance: few
d_gene: TRBD1
j_gene: TRBJ1-2
CDR3nt: TGTGCCAGCTCAATTGGGGACAGCCGTGATGGCTACACCTTC
CDR3aa: CASSIGDSRDGYTF

v_gene: TRBV18
abundance: many
d_gene: TRBD1
j_gene: TRBJ2-7
CDR3nt: TGTGCCAGCTCCCCCTTGGGACAGGGGGCCTACGAGCAGTACTTC
CDR3aa: CASSPLGQGAYEQYF

v_gene: TRBV4-2
abundance: few
d_gene: NA
j_gene: TRBJ1-2
CDR3nt: TGTGCCAGCAGCCGACACCCCGACGGACAGCACTATGGCTACACCTTC
CDR3aa: CASSRHPDGQHYGYTF

v_gene: TRBV5-6
abundance: NA
d_gene: NA
j_gene: TRBJ2-3
CDR3nt: TGTGCCAGCAGCTTGGTTTTCGATACGCAGTATTTT
CDR3aa: CASSLVFDTQYF

v_gene: TRBV28
abundance: few
d_gene: NA
j_gene: TRBJ1-1
CDR3nt: TGTGCCAGCCCCCCGGGACTCCATCCGGATCAGAACACTGAAGCTTTCTTT
CDR3aa: CASPPGLHPDQNTEAFF

v_gene: TRBV5-4
abundance: NA
d_gene: TRBD2
j_gene: TRBJ2-3
CDR3nt: TGTGCCAGCAGCTTAGAAGCGGGAGGAAAAGATACGCAGTATTTT
CDR3aa: CASSLEAGGKDTQYF

v_gene: TRBV5-8
abundance: NA
d_gene: NA
j_gene: TRBJ2-5
CDR3nt: TGTGCCAGCAGCTTGTCGGGGACCCAGTACTTC
CDR3aa: CASSLSGTQYF

v_gene: TRBV27
abundance: NA
d_gene: NA
j_gene: TRBJ2-5
CDR3nt: TGTGCCAGCAGCGGTGGGAGGCCGAGGGAGACCCAGTACTTC
CDR3aa: CASSGGRPRETQYF

v_gene: TRBV6-6
abundance: few
d_gene: NA
j_gene: TRBJ2-1
CDR3nt: TGTGCCAGCAGCCCACAGGTTGGGACAGAGCAGTTCTTC
CDR3aa: CASSPQVGTEQFF